Each of the 5 T cell receptor beta chains below was sequenced from the same sample in a study of OX40 agonist ivuxolimab in advanced cancers. The method was immunoSEQ multiplex PCR; TCRdb's version includes in-frame clones alone and lacks a portion of them. The sample has some 42,000 clones; about 86% are singletons. Sequencing used CD4+ or CD8+ T cells sorted from blood, obtained in a trial of the OX40 agonist ivuxolimab. The receptors come from an adult with an advanced solid tumor such as melanoma, head and neck, liver or kidney cancer.

This chain connects TRBV10-2 to TRBJ1-2, with no clear D. Per the germline V gene, CDR1 is WSHSY and CDR2 is SAAADI. V gave up 6 bases and J gave up 0 bases, with 8 bases separating them. This CDR3 spans 13 amino acids. This CDR3 is CASSVGANYGYTF. DNA of the CDR3: TGCGCCAGCAGCGTTGGAGCTAACTATGGCTACACCTTC.

The J gene is TRBJ2-1, the V gene TRBV7-9; D possibly corresponds to TRBD1 (5 bases). The V gene's germline CDR1 is SEHNR and CDR2 FQNEAQ (reference sequence). This CDR3 region has 17 residues. V lost 3 bases, J lost 4 bases, and 19 bases lay in between. CDR3 protein: CASSLEPNQGAYNEQFF. CDR3 coding DNA: TGTGCCAGCAGCTTGGAGCCTAACCAAGGGGCGTACAATGAGCAGTTCTTC.

The chain combines TRBV11-2 with TRBJ2-5, with a weak D call TRBD1 (6 bases). V lost 5 bases and J lost 5, with 15 bases in between. Germline V lookup: CDR1 SGHAT, CDR2 FQNNGV. The CDR3 consists of 14 residues. CDR3 in DNA: TGTGCCAGCAGCCTCACAGGGTCCCGGGAGACCCAGTACTTC. This sequence encodes CASSLTGSRETQYF.

The rearrangement joins TRBV28 to TRBJ1-2, with D maybe TRBD1 (5 bases). The CDR3 contains 15 residues. In germline, CDR1 is MDHEN, CDR2 SYDVKM. Between the trimmed V and J ends, which lost 5 bases and 4 bases, there was a span of 17 bases. CDR3 sequence: CASSPPTDRGYGYTF. DNA of the CDR3: TGTGCCAGCAGTCCTCCGACTGATAGGGGCTATGGCTACACCTTC.

The V call is TRBV6-1, the J call TRBJ1-1, with D possibly being TRBD1 (5 bases). V was pared by 5 bases and J by 7 bases, with 14 bases between. This CDR3 contains 13 residues. Germline CDR1 and CDR2: MNHNS and SASEGT. CDR3 nucleotide sequence: TGTGCCAGCAGTTCAGGGCGGTGGATTGAAGCTTTCTTT. Translation gives CASSSGRWIEAFF.